One sample yielded the 22 T cell receptor beta chains listed below, sequenced in a study of OX40 agonist ivuxolimab in advanced cancers. This table comes from immunoSEQ multiplex PCR, and its TCRdb copy is limited to in-frame clones, with some not included. This sample carries under 95,000 clones, 87% of them seen once, and the ten largest clones take 1.3%. This specimen was CD4+ or CD8+ T cells sorted from blood, taken in a trial of the OX40 agonist ivuxolimab. The origin of the receptors is an adult with an advanced solid tumor such as melanoma, head and neck, liver or kidney cancer.

This chain uses TRBV7-2 with TRBJ2-1; no firm D call. This CDR3 is built from 14 residues. Germline V gene data show CDR1 as SGHTA and CDR2 as FQGNSA. V was clipped by 2 bases and J by 5 bases, with 10 bases between them. The DNA of the CDR3 is TGTGCCAGCAGCTTACGGGCTAGAAACAATGAGCAGTTCTTC. Amino acids: CASSLRARNNEQFF.

V is TRBV6-5 and J is TRBJ2-4; 10 bases fit TRBD2. CDR3 length equals 16 residues. V lost 0 bases, J lost 6 bases, and 5 bases stayed unmatched. From germline, CDR1 is MNHEY and CDR2 SVGAGI. DNA of the CDR3: TGTGCCAGCAGTTACTCCTCCCTAGCGGGAGTAAACATTCAGTACTTC. It is translated as CASSYSSLAGVNIQYF.

This clone has a single count. This chain uses TRBV27 with TRBJ1-2, with D maybe TRBD1 (6 bases). Germline V gene sequence: CDR1 MNHEY, CDR2 SMNVEV (reference sequence). The CDR3 is made up of 14 amino acids. Between the trimmed V and J ends, which lost 6 bases and 4 bases, there was a span of 15 bases. The CDR3 DNA is TGTGCCAGCAGAAGTCAGGGGAGGGGCTATGGCTACACCTTC. It translates to CASRSQGRGYGYTF.

The V gene is TRBV7-9, the J gene TRBJ1-2, with 8 positions matching TRBD1. Germline V lookup: CDR1 SEHNR, CDR2 FQNEAQ (reference sequence). CDR3 length: 15 amino acids. The V gene end was trimmed by 4 bases and the J gene end by 6 bases; junction bases not matched to a gene: 10. DNA for the CDR3: TGTGCCAGCAGCTCCGGACAGGGCCTTAGGGATGGCTACACCTTC. This sequence encodes CASSSGQGLRDGYTF.

The chain uses TRBV27 and TRBJ2-2; D unresolved. Trimming took off 8 bases at V and 6 bases at J, with 19 bases between the two ends. The germline V gene encodes CDR1 MNHEY and CDR2 SMNVEV (reference sequence). CDR3 size: 15 residues. The CDR3 bases are TGTGCCAGCGGTGGAATGGCAGGCCAATCCGGGGAGCTGTTTTTT. It yields the protein CASGGMAGQSGELFF.

In this sample, this clone turned up a few times. V gene TRBV29-1 combines with J gene TRBJ2-3; D may match TRBD1 or TRBD2 (5 bases each). The CDR3 runs 15 residues. The germline V and J ends were trimmed by 5 bases and 3 bases, with 18 bases remaining between them. The germline CDR1 and CDR2 sequences are SQVTM and ANQGSEA. The CDR3 coding sequence is TGCAGCGTTTCGGCAGGGACCAAGAGGACAGATACGCAGTATTTT. This encodes CSVSAGTKRTDTQYF.

The gene calls are TRBV5-1 and TRBJ1-5; a weak D match, TRBD1 (6 bases). V was clipped by 1 base and J by 3 bases, with 8 bases between them. CDR3 length: 14 amino acids. Germline V gives CDR1 SGHRS, CDR2 YFSETQ. In nucleotides, the CDR3 is TGCGCCAGCAGCTTGACAGGGTCCAATCAGCCCCAGCATTTT. This encodes CASSLTGSNQPQHF.

The V and J genes are TRBV5-4 and TRBJ2-7; no clear D. Between the trimmed V and J ends, which lost 5 bases and 0 bases, there was a span of 12 bases. This CDR3 has 14 residues. Germline V lookup: CDR1 SGHNT, CDR2 YYREEE (reference sequence). CDR3 in amino acids: CASRLDISSYEQYF. CDR3 coding DNA: TGTGCCAGCAGACTTGACATATCCTCCTACGAGCAGTACTTC.

V usage is TRBV29-1 and J usage is TRBJ1-5; TRBD1 matches at 9 bases. The V segment lost 7 bases and the J segment 4 bases; nucleotides outside the gene matches: 5. CDR1 is SQVTM, CDR2 ANQGSEA, per germline. The length of the CDR3 is 13 residues. CDR3 DNA sequence: TGCAGCGCCCGGACAGGGGTGAATCAGCCCCAGCATTTT. Translated, it gives CSARTGVNQPQHF.

This clone was found once. V gene TRBV7-9 combines with J gene TRBJ2-7, with a weak D call TRBD1 (6 bases). This CDR3 region has 13 residues. The germline CDR1 and CDR2 sequences are SEHNR and FQNEAQ (reference sequence). Between the trimmed V and J ends, which lost 5 bases and 6 bases, there was a span of 14 bases. This CDR3 is CASSTRQDPEQYF. The CDR3 nucleotides read TGTGCCAGCAGCACCCGACAGGATCCCGAGCAGTACTTC.

This chain uses TRBV18 with TRBJ1-2, with TRBD1 as a possible D gene (5 bases). V shed 6 bases and J shed 3 bases, with 14 bases lying between them. The CDR3 totals 14 residues. The germline V gene has CDR1 KGHSH and CDR2 LQKENI. CDR3 sequence (DNA): TGTGCCAGCTCTCCAAAGGGCAGGGACTATGGCTACACCTTC. It is translated as CASSPKGRDYGYTF.

The CDR3 coding sequence is TGTGCCAGCAGTTTTACGGGACTAGCGGAGCCCGAGCAGTACTTC. Translation gives CASSFTGLAEPEQYF. The chain uses TRBV5-6 and TRBJ2-7; 11 bases fit TRBD2. After removal of 5 bases from V and 6 bases from J, the junction contained 10 bases not matched to a gene. The CDR3 is made up of 15 amino acids. In germline, CDR1 is SGHDT, CDR2 YYEEEE.

The chain has TRBV5-6 and TRBJ2-2; weak D call: TRBD1 (6 bases). The germline CDR1 and CDR2 sequences are SGHDT and YYEEEE. The CDR3 extends over 16 amino acids. Trimming took 2 bases from V and 1 from J, leaving 12 bases between them. DNA of the CDR3: TGTGCCAGCAGCTTCATGGGGACATTGAACACCGGGGAGCTGTTTTTT. Translating it yields CASSFMGTLNTGELFF.

The chain has TRBV18 and TRBJ2-1, with TRBD2 identical over 12 bases. With 6 bases clipped from V and 8 bases from J, the junction kept 8 bases outside the gene matches. Germline values: CDR1 KGHSH, CDR2 LQKENI. The CDR3 totals 15 residues. The CDR3 nucleotides read TGTGCCAGCTCCCGTGGGACTAGCGGGCTAGATGAGCAGTTCTTC. It encodes CASSRGTSGLDEQFF.

V and J are TRBV7-2 and TRBJ1-5, with 7 bases fitting TRBD1. V shed 5 bases, J shed 7 bases, and the junction held 8 bases outside the gene matches. The germline V gene has CDR1 SGHTA and CDR2 FQGNSA. The CDR3 sequence is 14 residues long. The CDR3: CASSPEGAGQPQHF. CDR3 coding DNA: TGTGCCAGCAGCCCCGAGGGGGCCGGGCAGCCCCAGCATTTT. The full variable domain, in which reference TRBV7-2 and TRBJ1-5 provide the parts outside the CDR3, is GAGVSQSPSNKVTEKGKDVELRCDPISGHTALYWYRQSLGQGLEFLIYFQGNSAPDKSGLPSDRFSAERTGGSVSTLTIQRTQQEDSAVYLCASSPEGAGQPQHFGDGTRLSIL.

The chain employs TRBV28 and TRBJ1-2, with D possibly matching TRBD1 (5 bases). Germline V lookup: CDR1 MDHEN, CDR2 SYDVKM. The CDR3 runs to 13 residues. Trimming removed 6 bases from V and 4 bases from J, with 12 bases in between. DNA for the CDR3: TGTGCCAGCAGCACTCCAGGGATCTATGGCTACACCTTC. The encoded protein is CASSTPGIYGYTF.

The sample holds a few counts of this clone. The genes are TRBV4-2 and TRBJ1-2; 7 nucleotides match TRBD1. The CDR3 loop spans 14 amino acids. Germline V gene sequence: CDR1 LGHNA, CDR2 YNFKEQ. V shed 2 bases and J 5 bases; nucleotides not matched to a gene: 5. The CDR3 DNA sequence: TGTGCCAGCAGCCAAAACAGGGGAGGGTATGGCTACACCTTC. Residues: CASSQNRGGYGYTF.

The rearrangement uses TRBV6-5 and TRBJ2-7; possible D gene TRBD1, 5 bases. The CDR3 covers 15 residues. Trimming removed 0 bases at V and 1 base at J, with 10 bases between. Per germline, CDR1 MNHEY and CDR2 SVGAGI. CDR3 amino acids: CASSYSFQGSYEQYF. The CDR3, as DNA: TGTGCCAGCAGTTACTCTTTCCAGGGATCCTACGAGCAGTACTTC.

In DNA, the CDR3 is TGTGCCTGGAGTGTACTGGGTCGGACTGAAGCTTTCTTT. Protein: CAWSVLGRTEAFF. This chain links TRBV30 with TRBJ1-1, with D unclear. The V end lost 0 bases, the J end lost 5 bases, and 10 bases lay between the germline ends. The CDR3 extends over 13 amino acids. The V gene's germline CDR1 is GTSNPN and CDR2 SVGIG (reference sequence).

The chain carries TRBV30 and TRBJ1-5; TRBD1 aligns across 7 bases. CDR3 size: 13 residues. Germline V gives CDR1 GTSNPN, CDR2 SVGIG (reference sequence). V gave up 2 bases and J gave up 6 bases; unmatched junction bases: 4. CDR3 region: CAWSPTGTQPQHF. The CDR3 nucleotides are TGTGCCTGGAGTCCGACAGGGACTCAGCCCCAGCATTTT.

The chain combines TRBV30 with TRBJ1-1; TRBD1 might be the D (6 bases). CDR1 and CDR2 from the germline V gene are GTSNPN and SVGIG (reference sequence). The germline V and J ends were trimmed by 5 bases and 0 bases, with 19 bases remaining between them. The CDR3 loop spans 16 amino acids. The DNA of the CDR3 is TGTGCCTGGGTTTCTATTGGACAGTATATGAACACTGAAGCTTTCTTT. It encodes CAWVSIGQYMNTEAFF.

The rearrangement joins TRBV7-2 to TRBJ1-4; 10 bases line up with TRBD1. Germline V gene data show CDR1 as SGHTA and CDR2 as FQGNSA. The junction had 10 bases not matched to a gene; V was cut back by 4 bases and J by 8 bases. This CDR3 contains 16 residues. The DNA for the CDR3 is TGTGCCAGCAGCTCAACCCCGGGACAGGGGTTGGAAAAACTGTTTTTT. It codes for CASSSTPGQGLEKLFF.